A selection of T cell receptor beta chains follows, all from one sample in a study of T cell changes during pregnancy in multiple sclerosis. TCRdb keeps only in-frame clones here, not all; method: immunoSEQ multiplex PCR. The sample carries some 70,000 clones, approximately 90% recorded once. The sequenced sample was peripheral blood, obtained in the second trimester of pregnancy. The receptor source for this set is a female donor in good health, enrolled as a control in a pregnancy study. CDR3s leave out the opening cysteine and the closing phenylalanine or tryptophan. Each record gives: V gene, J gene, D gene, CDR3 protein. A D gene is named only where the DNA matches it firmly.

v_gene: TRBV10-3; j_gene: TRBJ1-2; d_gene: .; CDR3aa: ATTAQGYGYT
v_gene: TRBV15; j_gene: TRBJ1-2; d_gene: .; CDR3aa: ATSEGRGNYGYT
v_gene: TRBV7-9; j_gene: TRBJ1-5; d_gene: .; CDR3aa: ASSFGGGDQPQH
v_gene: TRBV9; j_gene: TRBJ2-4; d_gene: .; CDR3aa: ARAPGENIQY
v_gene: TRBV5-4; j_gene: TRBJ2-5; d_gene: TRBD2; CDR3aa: ASSRAAGDQETQY
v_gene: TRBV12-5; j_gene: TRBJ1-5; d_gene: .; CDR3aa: ASGSPGQPQH
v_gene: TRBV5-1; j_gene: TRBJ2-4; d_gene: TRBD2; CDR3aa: ASSPGLAGGHQY
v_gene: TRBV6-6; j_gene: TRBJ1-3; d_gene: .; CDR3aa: ASSYGDISTGNTIY
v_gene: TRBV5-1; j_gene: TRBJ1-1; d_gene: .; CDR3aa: ASSPREGGNTEAF
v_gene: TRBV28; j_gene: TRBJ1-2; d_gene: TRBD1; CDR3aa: ASGRQGDYGYT
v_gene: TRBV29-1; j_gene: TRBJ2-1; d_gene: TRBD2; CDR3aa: SVDLYLAGGRSDEQF
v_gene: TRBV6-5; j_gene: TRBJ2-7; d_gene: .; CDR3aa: ATRPGSNSYEQY
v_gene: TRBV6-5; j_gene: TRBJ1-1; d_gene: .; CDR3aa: ASSPYLGRNTEAF
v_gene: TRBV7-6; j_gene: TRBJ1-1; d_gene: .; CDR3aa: ASSLGPRMNTEAF
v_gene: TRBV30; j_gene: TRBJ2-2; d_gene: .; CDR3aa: AWSAQGANTGELF
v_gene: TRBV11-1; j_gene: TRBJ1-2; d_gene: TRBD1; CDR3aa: ASSLRTGGKDLNYGYT
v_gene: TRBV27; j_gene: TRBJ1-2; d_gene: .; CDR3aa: ASSQTRGDRSYGYT
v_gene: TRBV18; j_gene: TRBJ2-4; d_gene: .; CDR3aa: ASSPGAQRNIQY
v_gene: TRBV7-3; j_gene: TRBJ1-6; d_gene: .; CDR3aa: ASSLLTGNNSPLH
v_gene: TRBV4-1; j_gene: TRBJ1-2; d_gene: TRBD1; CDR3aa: ASSQRDSYGYT
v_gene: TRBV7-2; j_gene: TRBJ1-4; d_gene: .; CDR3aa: ASGVSRAANEKLF
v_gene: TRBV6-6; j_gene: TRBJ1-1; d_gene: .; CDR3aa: ASSYDASGGAF
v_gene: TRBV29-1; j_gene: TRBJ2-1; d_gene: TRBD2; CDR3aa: SVELAGAYNEQF
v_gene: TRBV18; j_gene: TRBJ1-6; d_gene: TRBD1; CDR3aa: ASSPDRGNSPLH
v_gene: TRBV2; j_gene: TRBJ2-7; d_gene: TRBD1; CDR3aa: ASGQGLIEQY
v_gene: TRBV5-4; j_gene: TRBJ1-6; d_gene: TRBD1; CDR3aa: ASRSGQESSYNSPLH
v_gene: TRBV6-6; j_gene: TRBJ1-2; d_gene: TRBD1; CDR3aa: ASSLVVGQVYGYT
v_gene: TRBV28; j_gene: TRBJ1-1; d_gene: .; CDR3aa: ASRDIGEAF
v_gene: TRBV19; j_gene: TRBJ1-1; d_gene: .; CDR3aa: ASSLRGAAEAF
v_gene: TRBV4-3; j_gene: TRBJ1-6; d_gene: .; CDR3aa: ASSQASSYNSPLH
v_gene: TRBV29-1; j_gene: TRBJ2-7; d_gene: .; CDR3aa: SVGRGGREQY
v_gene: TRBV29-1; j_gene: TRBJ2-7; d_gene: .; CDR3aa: SGPREDEQY
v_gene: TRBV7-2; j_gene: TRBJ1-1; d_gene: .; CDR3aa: ASRRQGAFTEAF
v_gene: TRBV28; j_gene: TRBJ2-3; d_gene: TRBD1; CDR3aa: ASSSGGAGTDTQY
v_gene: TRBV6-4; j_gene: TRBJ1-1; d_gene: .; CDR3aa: ASRALAGGNTEAF
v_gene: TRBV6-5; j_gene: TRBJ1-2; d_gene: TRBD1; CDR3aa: ASSYGGTVRGGYT
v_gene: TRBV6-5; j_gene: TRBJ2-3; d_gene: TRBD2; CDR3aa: ASSRLAGFTDTQY
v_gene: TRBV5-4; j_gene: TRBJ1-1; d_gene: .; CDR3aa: ASSSQQGMNTEAF
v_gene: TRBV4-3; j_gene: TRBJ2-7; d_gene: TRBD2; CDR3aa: ASSQGLAGALYEQY
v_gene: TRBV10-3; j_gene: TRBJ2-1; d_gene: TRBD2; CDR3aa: AISEGAGLGPYNEQF
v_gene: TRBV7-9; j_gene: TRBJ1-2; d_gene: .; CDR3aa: ASSLGPSDAPAVYGYT
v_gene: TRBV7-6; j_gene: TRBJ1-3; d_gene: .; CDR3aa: ASSQGGVYSGNTIY
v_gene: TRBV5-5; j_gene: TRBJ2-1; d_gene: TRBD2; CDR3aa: ASSGTSSINEQF
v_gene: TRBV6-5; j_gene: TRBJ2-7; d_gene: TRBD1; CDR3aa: ASSYDRDRVYEQY
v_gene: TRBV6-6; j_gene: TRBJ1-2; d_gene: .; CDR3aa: ASKGGVMDYGYT
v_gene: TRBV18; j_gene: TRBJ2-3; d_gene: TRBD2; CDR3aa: ASSSLAGSDTQY
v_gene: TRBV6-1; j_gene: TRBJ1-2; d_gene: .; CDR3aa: ASSPGGPNYGYT
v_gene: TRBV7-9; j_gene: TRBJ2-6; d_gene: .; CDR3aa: ASSRRLGGAGANVLT
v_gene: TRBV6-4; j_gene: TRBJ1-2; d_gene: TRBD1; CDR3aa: ASSDRGQGSLYYT
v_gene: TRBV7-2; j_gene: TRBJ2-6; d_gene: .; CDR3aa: ASSPVSSGANVLT
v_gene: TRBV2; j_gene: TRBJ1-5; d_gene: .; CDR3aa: ASSPEGSNQPQH
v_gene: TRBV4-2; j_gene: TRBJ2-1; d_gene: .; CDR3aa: ASSHGETDYNEQF
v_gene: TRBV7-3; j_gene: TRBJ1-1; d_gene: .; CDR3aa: ASSDILDRRVNTEAF
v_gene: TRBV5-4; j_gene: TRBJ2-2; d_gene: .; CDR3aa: ASSYRVAGELF
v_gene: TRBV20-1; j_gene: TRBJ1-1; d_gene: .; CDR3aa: SLTGRTEAF